Below, 6 T cell receptor beta chains from the same sample are listed, as sequenced in a study of identifying expanded T cells in peripheral blood. Produced via immunoSEQ multiplex PCR; TCRdb's table is partial and in-frame only. This table holds about 130,000 clones, approximately 86% found once. Specimen: blood. Receptors originate from a person between 18 and 70 years old in good health.

V and J are TRBV19 and TRBJ2-1; 10 bases fit TRBD1. The CDR3 has 14 residues. CDR1 and CDR2 (germline): LNHDA, SQIVND (reference sequence). V dropped 4 bases and J dropped 4; count of bases not matched to a gene: 1. The DNA for the CDR3 is TGTGCCAGTAGTAGACAGGGGGCTTACAATGAGCAGTTCTTC. It codes for CASSRQGAYNEQFF.

The V call is TRBV19, the J call TRBJ2-3; 8 bases map to TRBD1. The V segment lost 6 bases and the J segment 4 bases; nucleotides outside the gene matches: 6. CDR1 and CDR2 (germline): LNHDA, SQIVND (reference sequence). This CDR3 has 14 residues. This chain's CDR3 is CASSPGQGADTQYF. CDR3 DNA sequence: TGTGCCAGTAGCCCTGGACAGGGCGCAGATACGCAGTATTTT.

Here the CDR3 reads CASSLSRGNEQYF. In DNA, the CDR3 is TGTGCCAGCAGTCTGAGTCGGGGGAACGAGCAGTACTTC. J is TRBJ2-7 and V is TRBV27; D is perhaps TRBD2 (6 bases). The ends were cut back, 5 bases at V and 5 bases at J, with 13 bases in the middle. CDR3 length: 13 residues. In germline, CDR1 is MNHEY, CDR2 SMNVEV (reference sequence).

V gene TRBV5-4 combines with J gene TRBJ2-5; 13 bases are shared with TRBD2. CDR1 and CDR2 (germline): SGHNT, YYREEE (reference sequence). The V segment lost 2 bases and the J segment 10 bases; nucleotides outside the gene matches: 8. CDR3 length: 15 residues. The DNA for the CDR3 is TGTGCCAGCAGCTTACCTGGGACTAGCGGGGTAAACCAGTACTTC. It specifies CASSLPGTSGVNQYF.

The chain joins TRBV6-5 to TRBJ2-1; D unclear. The germline gives CDR1 MNHEY, CDR2 SVGAGI. The V end was cut by 6 bases, the J end by 10 bases, with 10 bases between. The CDR3 is 11 residues long. The CDR3 region is CASRSNGEQFF. In DNA form, the CDR3 reads TGTGCCAGCAGAAGTAACGGCGAGCAGTTCTTC.

The rearrangement uses TRBV7-9 and TRBJ2-5; the match to TRBD2 covers 7 bases. The CDR3 extends over 14 amino acids. Looked up from germline, CDR1 is SEHNR and CDR2 is FQNEAQ (reference sequence). Trimming at V came to 1 base and at J to 5 bases, leaving 4 bases not matched to a gene. The CDR3 loop is CASSLGVSGETQYF. The CDR3 nucleotides are TGTGCCAGCAGCTTAGGCGTTAGCGGGGAGACCCAGTACTTC.